One T cell receptor beta chain is described in this entry. Some clones are missing from TCRdb's copy, which holds only in-frame ones; the method was immunoSEQ multiplex PCR. The sample consists of approximately 97,000 clones, 75% to 95% of them appearing once. Germline V gives CDR1 MGHRA, CDR2 YSYEKL. The length of the CDR3 is 19 residues. J lost 0 bases, V lost 0 bases, and 9 bases had no gene match. This record comes from a study of T cell changes during pregnancy in multiple sclerosis. The TCR sequence derives from a female donor in good health, enrolled as a control in a pregnancy study. V gene TRBV4-1 combines with J gene TRBJ2-3, with 10 positions matching TRBD1. The sample was peripheral blood, taken after pregnancy. This CDR3 reads CASSQDTFVDRGSTDTQYF. CDR3 nucleotides: TGCGCCAGCAGCCAAGATACTTTCGTGGACAGGGGGAGCACAGATACGCAGTATTTT.